Listed below are T cell receptor beta chains from one sample, sequenced in a study of T cell repertoires in ileal Crohn's disease. The protocol was immunoSEQ multiplex PCR, while the TCRdb copy is restricted to in-frame clones and leaves out a portion. The table has more than 15,000 clones, approximately 87% seen once. The sample taken for sequencing was ileal tissue. The source is an adult with Crohn's disease. The CDR3 runs from the conserved cysteine through the conserved F or W. The order of the fields is D gene, J gene, clone size, V gene, CDR3 protein, CDR3 DNA. The D gene is left open where the match is weak. A clone size is listed for some rows: how often the clone was seen (once, few, many), or a class if it is expanded.

d_call: -
j_call: TRBJ1-5
clone_size: -
v_call: TRBV30
cdr3_aa: CAWSNRDDQPQHF
cdr3_nt: TGTGCCTGGAGTAACAGGGACGATCAGCCCCAGCATTTT

d_call: -
j_call: TRBJ1-6
clone_size: -
v_call: TRBV6-6
cdr3_aa: CASVPGVNSPLHF
cdr3_nt: TGTGCCAGCGTTCCGGGGGTGAATTCACCCCTCCACTTT

d_call: TRBD1
j_call: TRBJ1-6
clone_size: few
v_call: TRBV28
cdr3_aa: CASSEGDHLGDRLHGPLHF
cdr3_nt: TGTGCCAGCAGTGAAGGGGATCATCTGGGGGACAGGCTGCACGGACCCCTCCACTTT

d_call: -
j_call: TRBJ2-2
clone_size: -
v_call: TRBV5-1
cdr3_aa: CASSLGNVQATGELFF
cdr3_nt: TGCGCCAGCAGCTTGGGTAATGTCCAGGCCACCGGGGAGCTGTTTTTT

d_call: -
j_call: TRBJ1-1
clone_size: once
v_call: TRBV7-9
cdr3_aa: CASSFRDTEAFF
cdr3_nt: TGTGCCAGCAGCTTCAGGGACACTGAAGCTTTCTTT

d_call: -
j_call: TRBJ1-5
clone_size: -
v_call: TRBV29-1
cdr3_aa: CSAHEDQPQHF
cdr3_nt: TGCAGCGCTCATGAGGATCAGCCCCAGCATTTT

d_call: TRBD1
j_call: TRBJ1-2
clone_size: -
v_call: TRBV4-3
cdr3_aa: CASSLTGADYGYTF
cdr3_nt: TGCGCCAGCAGCTTAACAGGGGCCGACTATGGCTACACCTTC

d_call: TRBD1
j_call: TRBJ1-1
clone_size: once
v_call: TRBV27
cdr3_aa: CASSLLSWDSGTEAFF
cdr3_nt: TGTGCCAGCAGTTTATTAAGCTGGGACAGTGGCACTGAAGCTTTCTTT

d_call: -
j_call: TRBJ1-3
clone_size: large
v_call: TRBV5-1
cdr3_aa: CASSLDNPSGSGNTIYF
cdr3_nt: TGCGCCAGCAGCTTGGACAACCCGAGCGGCTCTGGAAACACCATATATTTT

d_call: TRBD2
j_call: TRBJ2-7
clone_size: -
v_call: TRBV11-2
cdr3_aa: CASSLRGGRDEQYF
cdr3_nt: TGTGCCAGCAGCTTACGGGGGGGCAGAGACGAGCAGTACTTC

d_call: -
j_call: TRBJ2-7
clone_size: -
v_call: TRBV19
cdr3_aa: CASSIGAPSSYEQYF
cdr3_nt: TGTGCCAGTAGTATTGGGGCTCCGAGCTCCTACGAGCAGTACTTC

d_call: -
j_call: TRBJ2-2
clone_size: -
v_call: TRBV6-5
cdr3_aa: CASSYGTLANTGELFF
cdr3_nt: TGTGCCAGCAGTTACGGGACATTAGCGAACACCGGGGAGCTGTTTTTT

d_call: -
j_call: TRBJ1-1
clone_size: -
v_call: TRBV30
cdr3_aa: CAWRVHETGNTEAFF
cdr3_nt: TGTGCCTGGCGCGTACACGAGACGGGGAACACTGAAGCTTTCTTT

d_call: TRBD1
j_call: TRBJ2-2
clone_size: -
v_call: TRBV19
cdr3_aa: CASSQDRGGTGELFF
cdr3_nt: TGTGCCAGTAGTCAGGACAGGGGAGGGACCGGGGAGCTGTTTTTT

d_call: -
j_call: TRBJ2-7
clone_size: once
v_call: TRBV6-5
cdr3_aa: CASSLQASYEQYF
cdr3_nt: TGTGCCAGCAGTCTTCAAGCGTCCTACGAGCAGTACTTC

d_call: -
j_call: TRBJ2-6
clone_size: once
v_call: TRBV5-4
cdr3_aa: CASSLEGTGANVLTF
cdr3_nt: TGTGCCAGCAGCTTGGAGGGGACTGGGGCCAACGTCCTGACTTTC

d_call: TRBD2
j_call: TRBJ2-1
clone_size: once
v_call: TRBV30
cdr3_aa: CAWMTTTPNRWGLAHNEQFF
cdr3_nt: TGTGCCTGGATGACAACTACCCCTAATAGGTGGGGACTAGCACACAATGAGCAGTTCTTC

d_call: -
j_call: TRBJ1-1
clone_size: -
v_call: TRBV29-1
cdr3_aa: CSVGRRANTEAFF
cdr3_nt: TGCAGCGTTGGGAGGCGGGCCAACACTGAAGCTTTCTTT

d_call: TRBD1
j_call: TRBJ1-2
clone_size: -
v_call: TRBV19
cdr3_aa: CASSRQGNNYGYTF
cdr3_nt: TGTGCCAGTAGTAGACAGGGGAATAACTATGGCTACACCTTC

d_call: -
j_call: TRBJ2-7
clone_size: -
v_call: TRBV5-4
cdr3_aa: CASTPSSPPYEQYF
cdr3_nt: TGTGCCAGCACCCCTAGTAGCCCACCATACGAGCAGTACTTC

d_call: TRBD1
j_call: TRBJ1-5
clone_size: -
v_call: TRBV6-6
cdr3_aa: CASSSSGTGSQPQHF
cdr3_nt: TGTGCCAGCAGTTCTTCCGGGACAGGGTCTCAGCCCCAGCATTTT

d_call: -
j_call: TRBJ1-1
clone_size: few
v_call: TRBV19
cdr3_aa: CASSSGSTEAFF
cdr3_nt: TGTGCCAGTAGTAGCGGGTCCACTGAAGCTTTCTTT

d_call: TRBD2
j_call: TRBJ2-3
clone_size: -
v_call: TRBV4-2
cdr3_aa: CASSQGTSSFQTDTQYF
cdr3_nt: TGTGCCAGCAGCCAGGGGACTAGCTCGTTTCAGACAGATACGCAGTATTTT

d_call: -
j_call: TRBJ1-3
clone_size: once
v_call: TRBV6-4
cdr3_aa: CATPILASGNTIYF
cdr3_nt: TGTGCCACCCCAATACTAGCCTCTGGAAACACCATATATTTT

d_call: -
j_call: TRBJ1-1
clone_size: -
v_call: TRBV18
cdr3_aa: CASSPDRKVEAFF
cdr3_nt: TGTGCCAGCTCACCAGACAGGAAGGTTGAAGCTTTTTTT